This T cell receptor beta chain was identified during a study of T cells in localized non-small cell lung cancer. Study-level findings and limits: Sequencing, confined to only one tumor region, leaves heterogeneity possible.

The data were produced by immunoSEQ multiplex PCR, yet TCRdb's version contains in-frame clones alone and is incomplete. The data show about 54,000 clones, about 85% seen once. As for this clone: Its specificity is unknown.

Trimming left V 5 bases short and J 1 base short, with 15 bases between. This CDR3 comprises 16 residues. Germline CDR1 is SGHTA and CDR2 is FQGNSA. Specimen: peripheral blood, collected before any cancer treatment. The genes are TRBV7-2 and TRBJ1-5, with D perhaps matching TRBD1 (5 bases). This TCR was sampled from a female donor aged 60 or older with stage II squamous cell lung carcinoma. CDR3 loop: CASSGSPGRSNQPQHF. The DNA for the CDR3 is TGTGCCAGCAGCGGAAGCCCGGGACGGAGCAATCAGCCCCAGCATTTT.